This T cell receptor beta chain was identified in a study of T cell changes during pregnancy in multiple sclerosis. This CDR3 has 13 residues. The trim removed 3 bases at V and 3 bases at J, leaving 4 bases unmatched. CDR1 is SQVTM, CDR2 ANQGSEA, per germline. TCRdb keeps only in-frame clones here, not all; method: immunoSEQ multiplex PCR. The sample comprises more than 35,000 clones, 85% to 95% of which are singletons, and approximately 8.3% rests with the top ten. The sequenced sample was CD8+ T cells from peripheral blood mononuclear cells, obtained in the third trimester of pregnancy. The genes are TRBV29-1 and TRBJ2-7; 8 nucleotides align to TRBD2. The sequence was collected from a female donor with multiple sclerosis, enrolled in a pregnancy study. In DNA, the CDR3 is TGCAGCGTTGAGGGCGGGGGGAACTACGAGCAGTACTTC. As protein: CSVEGGGNYEQYF.